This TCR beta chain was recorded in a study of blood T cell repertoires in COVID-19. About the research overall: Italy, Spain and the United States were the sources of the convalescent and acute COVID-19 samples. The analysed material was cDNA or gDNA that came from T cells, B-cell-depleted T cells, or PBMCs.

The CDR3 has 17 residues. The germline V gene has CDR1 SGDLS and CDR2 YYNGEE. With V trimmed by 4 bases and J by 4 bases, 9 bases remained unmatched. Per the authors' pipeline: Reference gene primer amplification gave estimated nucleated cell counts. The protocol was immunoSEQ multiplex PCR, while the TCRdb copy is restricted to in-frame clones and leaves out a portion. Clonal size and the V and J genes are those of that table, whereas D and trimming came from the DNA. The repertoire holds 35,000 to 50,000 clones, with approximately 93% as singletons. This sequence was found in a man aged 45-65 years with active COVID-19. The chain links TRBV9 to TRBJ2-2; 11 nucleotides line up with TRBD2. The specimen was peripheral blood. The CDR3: CASSPLGGTSGTGELFF. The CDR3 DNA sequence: TGTGCCAGCAGCCCTTTAGGAGGGACTAGCGGCACCGGGGAGCTGTTTTTT.